This TCR beta chain was sequenced during a study of beta chain features in type 1 diabetes. General observations from the study: All four CD4+ subsets of Type 1 diabetes patients contained TCRB CDR3s that were moderately but significantly shorter. At VDJ recombination sites, type 1 diabetes patients had fewer insertions and more deleted nucleotides.

A remark on this clone: What it binds is not known.

Isolated RNA was reverse transcribed in full, so expressed TCRB transcripts were sequenced. Measured with immunoSEQ multiplex PCR; TCRdb has only the in-frame clones, and not every one. Of about 160,000 clones listed, roughly 7.1% are singletons. The CDR3 is 15 amino acids. V lost 3 bases to trimming and J lost 1 base, with 9 bases between them. Germline V gives CDR1 MDHEN, CDR2 SYDVKM. The purity of all sorted populations exceeded 98%. This chain connects TRBV28 to TRBJ1-4; tentatively, D is TRBD1 (6 bases). This clonotype originated in a middle-aged woman with type 1 diabetes. Input material: central memory CD4+ T cells from blood. CDR3 in DNA: TGTGCCAGCAGTTTGGGAGGGGGAACTAATGAAAAACTGTTTTTT. Encoded protein: CASSLGGGTNEKLFF.